Presented here are 24 T cell receptor beta chains from one specimen sequenced in a study of beta chain features in type 1 diabetes. The investigators reverse transcribed all of the isolated RNA, so they sequenced expressed TCRB transcripts. Assay used: immunoSEQ multiplex PCR; TCRdb lists only in-frame clones, some missing. The sample shows under 900,000 clones, 17% of them seen only once. Source material: naive CD4+ T cells from blood. The origin of the receptors is a woman aged 18-30 years in good health.

J is TRBJ2-2 and V is TRBV7-2, with D possibly being TRBD1 or TRBD2 (5 bases each). The CDR3 consists of 16 residues. V lost 5 bases to trimming and J lost 6 bases, with 19 bases between them. CDR1 and CDR2 (germline): SGHTA, FQGNSA. CDR3 sequence reads: CASSQDLQGTAGELFF. The DNA of the CDR3 is TGTGCCAGCAGCCAAGACCTACAAGGGACCGCCGGGGAGCTGTTTTTT.

This clone was recorded once. This rearrangement joins TRBV2 to TRBJ2-7; D gene unclear. V was clipped by 7 bases and J by 3 bases, with 7 bases between them. Germline lookup yields CDR1 SNHLY and CDR2 FYNNEI. The CDR3 extends over 11 amino acids. The CDR3 sequence is CASKRSYEQYF. In nucleotides, the CDR3 is TGTGCCAGCAAACGGAGCTACGAGCAGTACTTC.

A note on this clone: Other nucleotide sequences in the sample specify the same CDR3. V gene TRBV20-1 combines with J gene TRBJ2-7, with D unclear. V dropped 0 bases and J dropped 2 bases, with 2 bases sitting between them. Looked up from germline, CDR1 is DFQATT and CDR2 is SNEGSKA (reference sequence). This CDR3 has 11 amino acids. For the CDR3, the DNA is TGCAGTGCTAGAGAGACCTACGAGCAGTACTTC. This sequence encodes CSARETYEQYF.

The rearrangement links TRBV6-5 to TRBJ2-7, with a tentative D call TRBD2 (6 bases). V gave up 0 bases and J gave up 0 bases, with 12 bases separating them. The V gene's germline CDR1 is MNHEY and CDR2 SVGAGI. The CDR3 is 16 residues long. The CDR3 loop is CASSYSRTTNSYEQYF. The CDR3 DNA follows: TGTGCCAGCAGTTACTCGAGGACTACCAACTCCTACGAGCAGTACTTC.

This sequence joins TRBV7-2 and TRBJ2-5; 7 positions match TRBD2. V was clipped by 0 bases and J by 5 bases; unmatched bases: 6. The CDR3 loop spans 15 amino acids. Germline CDR1 and CDR2: SGHTA and FQGNSA. CDR3 in amino acids: CASSLAGLRGETQYF. The CDR3 DNA is TGTGCCAGCAGCTTAGCGGGACTACGGGGGGAGACCCAGTACTTC.

V is TRBV4-3 and J is TRBJ2-6; D not resolved. The CDR3 runs to 15 residues. Germline CDR1 and CDR2: LGHNA and YSLEER. The germline V and J ends were trimmed by 0 bases and 4 bases, with 7 bases remaining between them. The CDR3 bases are TGCGCCAGCAGCCAAGAGTCGCTGGGGGCCAACGTCCTGACTTTC. Translating gives CASSQESLGANVLTF.

The V gene is TRBV7-2, the J gene TRBJ2-5, with 9 bases matching TRBD1. The CDR3 contains 16 residues. The germline V gene encodes CDR1 SGHTA and CDR2 FQGNSA. J was trimmed by 4 bases and V by 1 base; bases with no gene match: 7. The CDR3 DNA is TGTGCCAGCAGCTTAGGGCGACAGGGGGTGGGAGAGACCCAGTACTTC. Its protein product is CASSLGRQGVGETQYF.

This clone was detected only a few times. The chain has TRBV28 and TRBJ2-7, with D perhaps being TRBD1 or TRBD2 (5 bases each). This CDR3 spans 13 amino acids. Between the trimmed V and J ends, which lost 9 bases and 7 bases, there was a span of 19 bases. Germline CDR1 reads MDHEN; CDR2 reads SYDVKM. The CDR3 is CASSGTYPSEQYF. The CDR3 DNA reads as TGTGCCAGTTCCGGGACCTACCCAAGTGAGCAGTACTTC.

The chain is built from TRBV5-4 and TRBJ2-5; 9 bases are a match to TRBD1. V dropped 5 bases and J dropped 5; count of bases not matched to a gene: 7. Germline assignment: CDR1 SGHNT and CDR2 YYREEE (reference sequence). The CDR3 loop spans 14 amino acids. The CDR3 sequence is CASSSGTGSETQYF. CDR3 DNA sequence: TGTGCCAGCAGTTCCGGGACAGGGTCCGAGACCCAGTACTTC.

The J gene is TRBJ2-5, the V gene TRBV2; TRBD2 is a possible D gene (7 bases). This CDR3 region has 13 residues. CDR1 SNHLY and CDR2 FYNNEI come from the germline V gene. Trimming took 4 bases from V and 10 from J, leaving 16 bases between them. DNA for the CDR3: TGTGCCAGCAGTGTACACAGGGAGGGGATCCAGTACTTC. It specifies CASSVHREGIQYF.

V is TRBV14 and J is TRBJ2-5, with 10 positions matching TRBD1. This CDR3 has 15 amino acids. Trimming removed 5 bases from V and 5 bases from J; junction bases left unmatched: 8. Germline V gene lookup returns CDR1 SGHDN and CDR2 FVKESK. The CDR3, as DNA: TGTGCCAGCAGCGAAAGGACAGGGGGTGTTGAGACCCAGTACTTC. Residues: CASSERTGGVETQYF.

This clone has just a few counts. The chain has TRBV2 and TRBJ2-3; 9 nucleotides match TRBD1. The germline V gene has CDR1 SNHLY and CDR2 FYNNEI. The CDR3 covers 15 residues. After removal of 4 bases from V and 4 bases from J, the junction contained 6 bases not matched to a gene. The CDR3: CASSVQGQGADTQYF. The CDR3 bases are TGTGCCAGCAGTGTACAGGGACAGGGAGCAGATACGCAGTATTTT.

The J gene is TRBJ2-4, the V gene TRBV7-2; D not certain. Germline V lookup: CDR1 SGHTA, CDR2 FQGNSA. With 7 bases removed from V and 9 bases from J, the gap between germline ends came to 19 bases. The CDR3 has 14 residues. This CDR3 reads CASIGPTMAGIQYF. The CDR3 nucleotides are TGTGCCAGCATCGGCCCCACGATGGCTGGCATTCAGTACTTC.

The chain has TRBV9 and TRBJ1-2; the D is unclear. The CDR3 contains 15 residues. The V gene's germline CDR1 is SGDLS and CDR2 YYNGEE. Trimming left V 4 bases short and J 0 bases short, with 13 bases between. The CDR3 sequence is CASSSNPTPNYGYTF. CDR3 sequence (DNA): TGTGCCAGCAGCTCAAACCCGACACCTAACTATGGCTACACCTTC.

A single count supports this clone. DNA for the CDR3: TGTGCCACCAGCAGAGATGCGTCGGCCAACTCTGGGGCCAACGTCCTGACTTTC. It translates to CATSRDASANSGANVLTF. The rearrangement links TRBV15 to TRBJ2-6; the D is unclear. CDR3 size: 18 residues. Germline CDR1 is LNHNV and CDR2 is YYDKDF (reference sequence). The V end lost 0 bases, the J end lost 0 bases, and 12 bases lay between the germline ends.

The table lists this clone with a few counts. CDR3: CASRSGPGPTDTQYF. CDR3 bases: TGCGCCAGCAGAAGCGGCCCAGGGCCCACAGATACGCAGTATTTT. The chain couples TRBV5-1 to TRBJ2-3; either TRBD1 or TRBD2 may supply D (5 bases each). The CDR3 has 15 residues. Between the trimmed V and J ends, which lost 5 bases and 2 bases, there was a span of 15 bases. Germline lookup yields CDR1 SGHRS and CDR2 YFSETQ.

This clone was seen only a few times. Other DNA sequences in the sample encode the same CDR3. The chain is built from TRBV18 and TRBJ2-5; perhaps TRBD2 as D (5 bases). Germline V gene lookup returns CDR1 KGHSH and CDR2 LQKENI. Between the trimmed V and J ends, which lost 3 bases and 1 base, there was a span of 6 bases. There are 13 residues in the CDR3. The CDR3 here is CASSPGVQETQYF. CDR3 nucleotide sequence: TGTGCCAGCTCACCCGGGGTCCAAGAGACCCAGTACTTC.

This clone was counted only a few times. V usage is TRBV7-6 and J usage is TRBJ1-5; D is possibly TRBD1 (5 bases). The CDR3 runs 15 residues. The V gene's germline CDR1 is SGHVS and CDR2 FNYEAQ. Trimming removed 0 bases at V and 5 bases at J, with 11 bases between. The CDR3 sequence is CASSLASGLDQPQHF. The CDR3 nucleotides are TGTGCCAGCAGCTTAGCTTCGGGACTTGATCAGCCCCAGCATTTT.

This clone was observed a few times. V and J are TRBV21-1 and TRBJ1-5; the D call TRBD1 from the table was never checked on the DNA. TRBV21-1 is assigned pseudogene status. The CDR3 is 13 amino acids. The CDR3 reads CASSGQFDQPQHF. CDR3 bases: TGTGCCAGCAGCGGACAGTTCGATCAGCCCCAGCATTTT.

The CDR3 sequence is CAISKEETQYF. The CDR3 nucleotides are TGTGCCATCAGTAAGGAAGAGACCCAGTACTTC. The chain is built from TRBV10-3 and TRBJ2-5; D remains unclear. CDR1 is ENHRY and CDR2 is SYGVKD in the germline V gene. Trimming pared 5 bases from V and 3 bases from J, leaving 4 bases between. This CDR3 comprises 11 residues.

In this sample, this clone turned up a few times. The chain carries TRBV29-1 and TRBJ2-5; 9 nucleotides agree with TRBD2. Trimming took 1 base from V and 5 from J; bases not matched to a gene: 8. In germline, CDR1 is SQVTM, CDR2 ANQGSEA. This CDR3 region has 15 residues. The CDR3 DNA follows: TGCAGCGTTGAAGGGGTAGCGGGAGTGGAGGAGACCCAGTACTTC. Residues: CSVEGVAGVEETQYF.

There are a few counts of this clone. The chain is built from TRBV27 and TRBJ2-1; maybe TRBD2 (5 bases). V was trimmed by 6 bases and J by 7 bases, leaving 13 bases between them. CDR1 is MNHEY and CDR2 is SMNVEV in the germline V gene (reference sequence). The CDR3 has 13 amino acids. The CDR3 is CASRKSSGNEQFF. In nucleotides, the CDR3 is TGTGCCAGCAGAAAATCGAGCGGAAATGAGCAGTTCTTC.

V and J are TRBV27 and TRBJ2-1; the D gene is possibly TRBD2 (5 bases). Trimming cost V 10 bases and J 3 bases, with 19 bases left between them. Germline loops: CDR1 MNHEY, CDR2 SMNVEV (reference sequence). The CDR3 sequence is 15 residues long. CDR3 nucleotide sequence: TGTGCCACCGGGCCCCGTAGCGCTCTCTACAATGAGCAGTTCTTC. This gives the protein CATGPRSALYNEQFF.

A word on this clone: Other DNA sequences within the sample encode an identical CDR3. The chain uses TRBV18 and TRBJ2-7; 7 bases are a match to TRBD1. CDR1 is KGHSH and CDR2 is LQKENI in the germline V gene. The J segment lost 3 bases and the V segment lost 3 bases, leaving 2 bases of the junction unmatched. This CDR3 contains 13 residues. CDR3 in amino acids: CASSPAGGYEQYF. The CDR3 bases are TGTGCCAGCTCACCGGCAGGGGGCTACGAGCAGTACTTC.